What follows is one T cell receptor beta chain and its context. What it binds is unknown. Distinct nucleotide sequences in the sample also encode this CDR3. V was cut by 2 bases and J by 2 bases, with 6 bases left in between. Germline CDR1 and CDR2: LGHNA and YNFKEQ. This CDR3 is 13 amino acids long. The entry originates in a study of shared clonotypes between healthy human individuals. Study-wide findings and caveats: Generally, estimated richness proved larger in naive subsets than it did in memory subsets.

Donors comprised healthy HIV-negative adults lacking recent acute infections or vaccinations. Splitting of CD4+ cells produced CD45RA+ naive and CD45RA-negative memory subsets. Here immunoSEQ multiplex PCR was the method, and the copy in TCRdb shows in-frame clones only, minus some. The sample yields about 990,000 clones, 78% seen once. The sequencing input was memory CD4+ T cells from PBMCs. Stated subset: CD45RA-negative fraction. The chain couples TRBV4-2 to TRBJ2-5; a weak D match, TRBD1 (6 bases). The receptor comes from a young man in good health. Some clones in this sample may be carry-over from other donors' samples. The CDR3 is CASSQQGQETQYF. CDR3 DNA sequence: TGTGCCAGCAGCCAACAGGGGCAAGAGACCCAGTACTTC.